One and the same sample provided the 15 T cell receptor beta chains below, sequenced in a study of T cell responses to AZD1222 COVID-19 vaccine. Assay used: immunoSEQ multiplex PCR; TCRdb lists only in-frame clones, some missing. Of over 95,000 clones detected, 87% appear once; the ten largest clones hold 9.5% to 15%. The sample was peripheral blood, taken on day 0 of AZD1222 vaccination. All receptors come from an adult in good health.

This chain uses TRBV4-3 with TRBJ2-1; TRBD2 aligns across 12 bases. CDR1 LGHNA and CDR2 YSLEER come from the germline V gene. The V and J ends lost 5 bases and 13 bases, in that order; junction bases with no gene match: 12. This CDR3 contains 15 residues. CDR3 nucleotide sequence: TGCGCCAGCAGCGAGACAGGGGGGGGACTAGCGGGCCAGTTCTTC. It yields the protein CASSETGGGLAGQFF.

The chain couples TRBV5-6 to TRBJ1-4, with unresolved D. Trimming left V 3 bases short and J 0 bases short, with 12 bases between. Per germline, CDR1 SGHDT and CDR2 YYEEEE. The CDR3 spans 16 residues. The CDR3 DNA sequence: TGTGCCAGCAGCTCCCTTCCTGGTGCAACTAATGAAAAACTGTTTTTT. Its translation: CASSSLPGATNEKLFF.

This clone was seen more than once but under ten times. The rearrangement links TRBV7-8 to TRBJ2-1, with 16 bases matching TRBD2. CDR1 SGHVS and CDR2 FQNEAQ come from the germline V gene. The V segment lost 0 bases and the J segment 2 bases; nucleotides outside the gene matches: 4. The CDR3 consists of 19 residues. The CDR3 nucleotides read TGTGCCAGCAGCTTAGCGCAAGGGACTAGCGGGAGGGCCTACAATGAGCAGTTCTTC. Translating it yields CASSLAQGTSGRAYNEQFF. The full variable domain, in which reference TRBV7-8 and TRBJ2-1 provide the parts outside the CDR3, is GAGVSQSPRYKVAKRGQDVALRCDPISGHVSLFWYQQALGQGPEFLTYFQNEAQLDKSGLPSDRFFAERPEGSVSTLKIQRTQQEDSAVYLCASSLAQGTSGRAYNEQFFGPGTRLTVL.

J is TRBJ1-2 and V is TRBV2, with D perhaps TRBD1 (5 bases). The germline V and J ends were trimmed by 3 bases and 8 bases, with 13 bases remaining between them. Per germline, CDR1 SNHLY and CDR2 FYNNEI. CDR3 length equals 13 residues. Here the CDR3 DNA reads TGTGCCAGCAGTGACCGGCCGGGACCAGGCTACACCTTC. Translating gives CASSDRPGPGYTF. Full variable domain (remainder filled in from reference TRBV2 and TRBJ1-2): EPEVTQTPSHQVTQMGQEVILRCVPISNHLYFYWYRQILGQKVEFLVSFYNNEISEKSEIFDDQFSVERPDGSNFTLKIRSTKLEDSAMYFCASSDRPGPGYTFGSGTRLTVV.

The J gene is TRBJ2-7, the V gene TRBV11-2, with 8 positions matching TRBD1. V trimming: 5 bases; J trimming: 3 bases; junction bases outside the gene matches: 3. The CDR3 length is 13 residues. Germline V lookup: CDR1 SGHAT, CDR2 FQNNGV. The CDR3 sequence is CASSRGQGYEQYF. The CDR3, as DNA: TGTGCCAGCAGCCGTGGACAGGGCTACGAGCAGTACTTC.

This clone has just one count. The CDR3 reads CASSFGTGGGNSPLHF. As DNA, the CDR3 is TGTGCCAGCAGTTTTGGTACAGGAGGGGGTAATTCACCCCTCCACTTT. This chain uses TRBV27 with TRBJ1-6; D may be TRBD1 (6 bases). V lost 3 bases and J lost 6, with 15 bases in between. The CDR3 sequence is 16 residues long. Germline CDR1 and CDR2: MNHEY and SMNVEV (reference sequence).

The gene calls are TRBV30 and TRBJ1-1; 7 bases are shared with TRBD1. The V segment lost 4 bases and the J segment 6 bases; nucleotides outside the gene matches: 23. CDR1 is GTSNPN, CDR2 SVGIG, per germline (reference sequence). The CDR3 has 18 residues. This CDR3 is CAWKERDSLRGGKAEAFF. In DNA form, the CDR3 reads TGTGCCTGGAAGGAGCGGGACAGCCTACGCGGGGGAAAGGCTGAAGCTTTCTTT.

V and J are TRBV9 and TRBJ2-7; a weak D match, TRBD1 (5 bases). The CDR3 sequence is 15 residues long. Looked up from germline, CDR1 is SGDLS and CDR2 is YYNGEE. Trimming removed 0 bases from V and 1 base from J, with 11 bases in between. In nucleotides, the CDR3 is TGTGCCAGCAGCGTAGCTACAGGACCATCCTACGAGCAGTACTTC. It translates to CASSVATGPSYEQYF.

The CDR3 loop reads CASSPKFSGQGHEQYF. The CDR3 DNA reads as TGCGCCAGCAGCCCCAAGTTCAGTGGACAGGGCCACGAGCAGTACTTC. The V and J genes are TRBV5-1 and TRBJ2-7; 8 positions match TRBD1. Germline-derived CDR1 and CDR2 are SGHRS and YFSETQ. CDR3 length equals 16 residues. The junction had 14 bases not matched to a gene; V was cut back by 4 bases and J by 5 bases. Full variable domain (outside the CDR3, taken from reference TRBV5-1 and TRBJ2-7): KAGVTQTPRYLIKTRGQQVTLSCSPISGHRSVSWYQQTPGQGLQFLFEYFSETQRNKGNFPGRFSGRQFSNSRSEMNVSTLELGDSALYLCASSPKFSGQGHEQYFGPGTRLTVT.

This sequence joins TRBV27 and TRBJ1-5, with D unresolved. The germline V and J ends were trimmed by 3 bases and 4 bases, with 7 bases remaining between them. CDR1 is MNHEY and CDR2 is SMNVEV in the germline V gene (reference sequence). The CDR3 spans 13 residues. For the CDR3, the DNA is TGTGCCAGCAGTTTTCTGGGGAATCAGCCCCAGCATTTT. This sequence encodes CASSFLGNQPQHF.

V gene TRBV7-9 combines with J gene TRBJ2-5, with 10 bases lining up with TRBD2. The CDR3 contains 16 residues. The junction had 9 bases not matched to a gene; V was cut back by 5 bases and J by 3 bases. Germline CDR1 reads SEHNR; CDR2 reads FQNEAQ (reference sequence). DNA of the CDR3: TGTGCCAGCAGCCCATGGTTACTAGCGGGGAAAGAGACCCAGTACTTC. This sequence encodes CASSPWLLAGKETQYF.

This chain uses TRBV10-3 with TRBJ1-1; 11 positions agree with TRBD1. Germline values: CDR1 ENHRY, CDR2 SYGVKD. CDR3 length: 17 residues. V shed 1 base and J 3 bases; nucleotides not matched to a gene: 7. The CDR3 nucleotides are TGTGCCATCAGTGAGTTTTCAGGACAGGGGGCCGACACTGAAGCTTTCTTT. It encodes CAISEFSGQGADTEAFF.

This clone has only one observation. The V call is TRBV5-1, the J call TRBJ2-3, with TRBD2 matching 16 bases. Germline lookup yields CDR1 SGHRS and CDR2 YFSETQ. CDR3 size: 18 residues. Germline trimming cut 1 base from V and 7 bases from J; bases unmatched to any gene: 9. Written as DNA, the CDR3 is TGCGCCAGCAGCTTGACTTTGGGGACTAGCGGGAGGGCGAATACGCAGTATTTT. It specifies CASSLTLGTSGRANTQYF.

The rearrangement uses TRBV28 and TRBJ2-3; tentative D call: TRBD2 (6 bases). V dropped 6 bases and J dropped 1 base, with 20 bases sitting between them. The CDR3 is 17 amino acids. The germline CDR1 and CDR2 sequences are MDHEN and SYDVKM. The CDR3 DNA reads TGTGCCAGCAGCCCGAGTAGCGGACTTTGGGGCACAGATACGCAGTATTTT. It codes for CASSPSSGLWGTDTQYF.

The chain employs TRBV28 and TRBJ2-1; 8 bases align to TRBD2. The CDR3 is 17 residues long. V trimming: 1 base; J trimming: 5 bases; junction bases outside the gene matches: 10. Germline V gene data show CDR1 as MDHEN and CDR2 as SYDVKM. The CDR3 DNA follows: TGTGCCAGCAGTTTATCGGTGGGGCTAGCGGGCGACAATGAGCAGTTCTTC. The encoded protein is CASSLSVGLAGDNEQFF.